This T cell receptor beta chain was obtained from a study of patients and donors after allogeneic stem cell transplantation. Germline V gives CDR1 MNHEY, CDR2 SMNVEV (reference sequence). The CDR3 covers 14 residues. The V and J ends lost 2 bases and 3 bases respectively, with 10 bases between them. A single record per CDR3 protein comes from TCRdb applying MiXCR to the RT-PCR reads. The sample carries about a million distinct CDR3 sequences, roughly 18% recorded once. This clonotype has more than one count but fewer than ten. The chain is built from TRBV27 and TRBJ1-1, with D tentatively TRBD1 (5 bases). The sample consisted of blood, either unsorted or a sorted T cell fraction (not recorded which). The origin of this receptor is a human donor who was either an allogeneic HSCT recipient or a stem cell or donor lymphocyte infusion donor (not recorded which). It is not recorded whose cells these are; they may come from a transplant donor. The CDR3 loop reads CASSLKGLYTEAFF. For the CDR3, the DNA is TGTGCCAGCAGTTTAAAGGGGCTCTACACTGAAGCTTTCTTT.